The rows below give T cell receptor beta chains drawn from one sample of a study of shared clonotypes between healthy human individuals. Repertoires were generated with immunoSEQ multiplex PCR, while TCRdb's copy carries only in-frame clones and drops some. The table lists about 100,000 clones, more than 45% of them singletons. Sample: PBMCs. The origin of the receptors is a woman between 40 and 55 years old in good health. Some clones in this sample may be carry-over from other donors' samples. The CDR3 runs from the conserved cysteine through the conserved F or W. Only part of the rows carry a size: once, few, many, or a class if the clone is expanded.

CDR3 protein: CASSLAPGEKGTEAFF; V gene: TRBV4-2; J gene: TRBJ1-1; clone size: .
CDR3 protein: CASSSDSRTYNEQFF; V gene: TRBV5-1; J gene: TRBJ2-1; clone size: .
CDR3 protein: CASSFTSGEAQYF; V gene: TRBV7-3; J gene: TRBJ2-5; clone size: few
CDR3 protein: CASSGDGSSYEQYF; V gene: TRBV6-1; J gene: TRBJ2-7; clone size: .
CDR3 protein: CASSIAGAAGGETQYF; V gene: TRBV5-1; J gene: TRBJ2-5; clone size: .
CDR3 protein: CASSQGLAESSYEQYF; V gene: TRBV4-1; J gene: TRBJ2-7; clone size: few
CDR3 protein: CASSLGTGVEDTEAFF; V gene: TRBV5-5; J gene: TRBJ1-1; clone size: few
CDR3 protein: CASSLGGWNTEAFF; V gene: TRBV7-2; J gene: TRBJ1-1; clone size: many
CDR3 protein: CASGTGGLNQPQHF; V gene: TRBV5-3; J gene: TRBJ1-5; clone size: few
CDR3 protein: CASSHGTGGTEAFF; V gene: TRBV7-8; J gene: TRBJ1-1; clone size: .
CDR3 protein: CASSSTENEKLFF; V gene: TRBV7-9; J gene: TRBJ1-4; clone size: .
CDR3 protein: CASSSGLAGGPYNEQFF; V gene: TRBV7-6; J gene: TRBJ2-1; clone size: .
CDR3 protein: CASRPDSEPYGYTF; V gene: TRBV7-2; J gene: TRBJ1-2; clone size: .
CDR3 protein: CASSLQGAYEQYF; V gene: TRBV5-1; J gene: TRBJ2-7; clone size: .
CDR3 protein: CASSFNRGTGELFF; V gene: TRBV7-2; J gene: TRBJ2-2; clone size: .
CDR3 protein: CAWSVLDEKLFF; V gene: TRBV30; J gene: TRBJ1-4; clone size: many
CDR3 protein: CSVGGGRAEKLFF; V gene: TRBV29-1; J gene: TRBJ1-4; clone size: .
CDR3 protein: CASSYSPGTGLDEQYF; V gene: TRBV2; J gene: TRBJ2-7; clone size: .
CDR3 protein: CASSVSLVQGSYEQYF; V gene: TRBV2; J gene: TRBJ2-7; clone size: .
CDR3 protein: CAGDSRGKNIQYF; V gene: TRBV2; J gene: TRBJ2-4; clone size: many
CDR3 protein: CSANTGPSTGELFF; V gene: TRBV29-1; J gene: TRBJ2-2; clone size: once
CDR3 protein: CASSYLGELFF; V gene: TRBV25-1; J gene: TRBJ2-2; clone size: few
CDR3 protein: CAWSADPLHEQYF; V gene: TRBV30; J gene: TRBJ2-7; clone size: few
CDR3 protein: CASSLDLTGQGDQQYF; V gene: TRBV7-9; J gene: TRBJ2-7; clone size: few
CDR3 protein: CAWRSGVGGNQPQHF; V gene: TRBV30; J gene: TRBJ1-5; clone size: .
CDR3 protein: CASSSPGRNEKLFF; V gene: TRBV6-6; J gene: TRBJ1-4; clone size: .
CDR3 protein: CASSEGAGSGNTIYF; V gene: TRBV2; J gene: TRBJ1-3; clone size: .
CDR3 protein: CASSSTGRISGNTIYF; V gene: TRBV28; J gene: TRBJ1-3; clone size: .
CDR3 protein: CATRSGRGSTDTQYF; V gene: TRBV10-3; J gene: TRBJ2-3; clone size: .
CDR3 protein: CASSLRSPRLAGGNEQYF; V gene: TRBV7-3; J gene: TRBJ2-7; clone size: .
CDR3 protein: CASSVGGSGTYNEQFF; V gene: TRBV9; J gene: TRBJ2-1; clone size: .
CDR3 protein: CAARGADEKLFF; V gene: TRBV6-5; J gene: TRBJ1-4; clone size: .
CDR3 protein: CSSRRAGYGYTF; V gene: TRBV29-1; J gene: TRBJ1-2; clone size: few
CDR3 protein: CASSQLGQGQSYEQFF; V gene: TRBV4-2; J gene: TRBJ2-1; clone size: .
CDR3 protein: CASSSRLADLEQYF; V gene: TRBV7-2; J gene: TRBJ2-7; clone size: .
CDR3 protein: CASSTDGQEIYEQYF; V gene: TRBV5-1; J gene: .; clone size: .
CDR3 protein: CASSYSGQGAGEAFF; V gene: TRBV6-5; J gene: TRBJ1-1; clone size: many
CDR3 protein: CATSRDQAGKDGYTF; V gene: TRBV15; J gene: TRBJ1-2; clone size: few
CDR3 protein: CASSLPNYEQYF; V gene: TRBV28; J gene: .; clone size: .
CDR3 protein: CASTRDRVGQAFF; V gene: TRBV6-5; J gene: TRBJ1-1; clone size: .
CDR3 protein: CASSLMSRQGSSGANVLTF; V gene: TRBV5-1; J gene: TRBJ2-6; clone size: few